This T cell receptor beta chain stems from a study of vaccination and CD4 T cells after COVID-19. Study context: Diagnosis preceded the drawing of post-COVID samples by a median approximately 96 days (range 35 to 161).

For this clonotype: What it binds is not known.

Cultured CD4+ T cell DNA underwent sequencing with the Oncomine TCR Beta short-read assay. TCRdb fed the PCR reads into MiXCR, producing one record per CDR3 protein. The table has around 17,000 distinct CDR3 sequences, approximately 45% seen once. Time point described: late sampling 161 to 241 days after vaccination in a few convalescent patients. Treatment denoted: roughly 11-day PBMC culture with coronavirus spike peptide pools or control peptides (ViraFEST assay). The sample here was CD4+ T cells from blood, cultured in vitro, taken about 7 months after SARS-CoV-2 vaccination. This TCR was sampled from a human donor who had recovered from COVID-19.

CDR3 DNA: TGTGCCAGTAGTATACCCCGTGGCAGGGGGCGGGAGACCCAGTACTTC. Its protein is CASSIPRGRGRETQYF. The genes are TRBV19 and TRBJ2-5; 8 bases map to TRBD1. Germline-derived CDR1 and CDR2 are LNHDA and SQIVND (reference sequence). The CDR3 runs 16 residues. V lost 2 bases, J lost 5 bases, and 10 bases stayed unmatched. The whole variable domain, remainder taken from reference TRBV19 and TRBJ2-5, is DGGITQSPKYLFRKEGQNVTLSCEQNLNHDAMYWYRQDPGQGLRLIYYSQIVNDFQKGDIAEGYSVSREKKESFPLTVTSAQKNPTAFYLCASSIPRGRGRETQYFGPGTRLLVL.